The 31 T cell receptor beta chains below were found in one sample sequenced in a study of blood T cells in healthy people across ages. Primed by a sample-barcoded 5' primer and a J-beta primer mix, a second PCR proceeded for about 6 to 12 cycles. TCRdb reprocessed the 5' RACE reads via MiXCR and lists one record per CDR3 protein. The data contain roughly 680,000 distinct CDR3 sequences, about 52% of them singletons. The sample taken for sequencing was blood. Every receptor here comes from a woman aged 60-70 years in good health.

The chain couples TRBV7-2 to TRBJ2-3; D call uncertain. V was pared by 2 bases and J by 0 bases, with 6 bases between. CDR3 length equals 14 residues. Germline CDR1 and CDR2: SGHTA and FQGNSA. The CDR3 DNA follows: TGTGCCAGCAGCTTACGACGGAGCACAGATACGCAGTATTTT. As protein: CASSLRRSTDTQYF.

This sequence joins TRBV2 and TRBJ1-2, with D possibly matching TRBD1 (5 bases). Trimming stripped 7 bases from V and 6 bases from J, with 18 bases between. CDR1 and CDR2 from the germline V gene are SNHLY and FYNNEI. The CDR3 is 14 residues long. The CDR3 DNA is TGTGCCAGCACCCTACAGGCTAAAGTGGATGGCTACACCTTC. Translating gives CASTLQAKVDGYTF.

The chain links TRBV20-1 to TRBJ2-1; D is perhaps TRBD2 (6 bases). Trimming removed 3 bases from V and 3 bases from J, with 9 bases in between. The germline gives CDR1 DFQATT, CDR2 SNEGSKA (reference sequence). The CDR3 length is 13 residues. CDR3 DNA sequence: TGCAGTGCTAGCGGGAGTATCTACAATGAGCAGTTCTTC. This gives the protein CSASGSIYNEQFF.

This clonotype came up a few times. The chain links TRBV7-2 to TRBJ1-2; 7 nucleotides agree with TRBD1. The CDR3 spans 14 residues. Looked up from germline, CDR1 is SGHTA and CDR2 is FQGNSA. The V and J ends lost 0 bases and 6 bases, in that order; junction bases with no gene match: 4. The CDR3, as DNA: TGTGCCAGCAGCTTAGCGCCAACAGGGGATGGCTACACCTTC. Translation: CASSLAPTGDGYTF.

CDR3 in DNA: TGTGCCAGCAGCTTATCTAGATCCCCCTACGAGCAGTACTTC. This translates into CASSLSRSPYEQYF. The chain couples TRBV11-1 to TRBJ2-7; no reliable D call. Germline lookup yields CDR1 SGHAT and CDR2 FQDESV (reference sequence). The CDR3 has 14 amino acids. V was shortened by 2 bases and J by 2 bases, with 10 bases between the two germline ends. Drawing the rest from reference TRBV11-1 and TRBJ2-7, the complete variable domain is EAEVAQSPRYKITEKSQAVAFWCDPISGHATLYWYRQILGQGPELLVQFQDESVVDDSQLPKDRFSAERLKGVDSTLKIQPAELGDSAMYLCASSLSRSPYEQYFGPGTRLTVT.

This chain joins TRBV29-1 and TRBJ2-1; D gene unclear. V lost 2 bases and J lost 5, with 13 bases in between. Germline loops: CDR1 SQVTM, CDR2 ANQGSEA. The CDR3 covers 14 residues. The CDR3: CSVERFSGNNEQFF. The CDR3 nucleotides are TGCAGCGTTGAACGGTTTTCCGGAAACAATGAGCAGTTCTTC.

This clonotype has only a few counts. A clone one base away is much larger, so this may be a read error. The rearrangement joins TRBV5-1 to TRBJ2-5; no clear D. The germline gives CDR1 SGHRS, CDR2 YFSETQ. Trimming removed 6 bases at V and 5 bases at J, with 14 bases between. This CDR3 contains 13 residues. CDR3 sequence: CASTVIPGETQYF. Here the CDR3 DNA reads TGCGCCAGCACCGTAATCCCCGGCGAGACCCAGTACTTC.

The rearrangement links TRBV28 to TRBJ1-4; unclear D gene. The CDR3 consists of 12 residues. Germline CDR1 and CDR2: MDHEN and SYDVKM. V was shortened by 3 bases and J by 8 bases, with 7 bases between the two germline ends. CDR3 residues: CASSFSREKLFF. The CDR3 bases are TGTGCCAGCAGTTTTTCTAGAGAAAAACTGTTTTTT.

V and J are TRBV11-2 and TRBJ1-1; tentative D call: TRBD1 (5 bases). CDR1 and CDR2 (germline): SGHAT, FQNNGV. CDR3 length: 11 residues. The V gene lost 5 bases and the J gene lost 7 bases, with 8 bases spanning the gap. The CDR3 reads CASSQGVEAFF. The CDR3 region has the DNA TGTGCCAGCAGCCAGGGAGTTGAAGCTTTCTTT.

The rearrangement joins TRBV2 to TRBJ1-5; D not certain. CDR3 length: 14 amino acids. Germline V gene data show CDR1 as SNHLY and CDR2 as FYNNEI. Between the trimmed V and J ends, which lost 4 bases and 6 bases, there was a span of 13 bases. The CDR3 spells CASSGGRGGQPQHF. The CDR3 nucleotides read TGTGCCAGCAGTGGTGGACGGGGAGGTCAGCCCCAGCATTTT.

V and J are TRBV10-3 and TRBJ2-7; TRBD1 matches at 8 bases. After removal of 3 bases from V and 6 bases from J, the junction contained 4 bases not matched to a gene. The CDR3 consists of 13 residues. Germline lookup yields CDR1 ENHRY and CDR2 SYGVKD. CDR3 DNA sequence: TGTGCCATCAGTGACGGACAGGGACCCGAGCAGTACTTC. Protein sequence: CAISDGQGPEQYF.

This clonotype was seen once. The genes are TRBV20-1 and TRBJ2-3; D uncertain. CDR1 is DFQATT, CDR2 SNEGSKA, per germline (reference sequence). CDR3 size: 12 residues. Trimming removed 3 bases at V and 4 bases at J, with 8 bases between. CDR3 in amino acids: CSASAIPDTQYF. The DNA for the CDR3 is TGCAGTGCTAGCGCTATCCCAGATACGCAGTATTTT.

This clonotype was seen only a few times. This chain uses TRBV7-2 with TRBJ1-4, with 9 bases aligning to TRBD1. The CDR3 length is 14 residues. V was pared by 3 bases and J by 14 bases, with 10 bases of the junction left unmatched. Germline loops: CDR1 SGHTA, CDR2 FQGNSA. The CDR3 is CASSLPGQGNPLFF. The CDR3 DNA reads TGTGCCAGCAGCTTGCCGGGACAGGGAAATCCCCTGTTTTTT.

The chain is built from TRBV2 and TRBJ2-1; D is uncertain. The CDR3 extends over 15 amino acids. The V gene's germline CDR1 is SNHLY and CDR2 FYNNEI. The V end lost 7 bases, the J end lost 1 base, and 14 bases lay between the germline ends. The CDR3 protein is CASTEDPRSYNEQFF. The CDR3 region has the DNA TGTGCCAGCACCGAAGACCCACGTTCCTACAATGAGCAGTTCTTC.

This chain uses TRBV4-3 with TRBJ1-6; D unclear. The CDR3 totals 14 residues. Trimming left V 2 bases short and J 9 bases short, with 11 bases between. Germline V gene lookup returns CDR1 LGHNA and CDR2 YSLEER. The CDR3 region has the DNA TGCGCCAGCAGCCAACTTCGAGACCGTTCACCCCTCCACTTT. This translates into CASSQLRDRSPLHF.

The chain uses TRBV29-1 and TRBJ2-4, with D tentatively TRBD1 (6 bases). The CDR3 loop spans 12 amino acids. With 6 bases removed from V and 7 bases from J, the gap between germline ends came to 13 bases. The germline V gene has CDR1 SQVTM and CDR2 ANQGSEA. CDR3 DNA sequence: TGCAGCGTCGGACAGTCGGGTAACATTCAGTACTTC. Protein product: CSVGQSGNIQYF.

On this clonotype: At one end, the junction sequence differs from germline, possibly due to a read error. The chain couples TRBV7-2 to TRBJ2-4, with 10 bases lining up with TRBD1. This CDR3 is built from 14 residues. Looked up from germline, CDR1 is SGHTA and CDR2 is FQGNSA. This CDR3 reads CVSSLRQGADIQYF. In DNA, the CDR3 is TGTGTCAGCAGCTTAAGACAGGGGGCAGACATTCAGTACTTC.

This clonotype was found a few times. The chain couples TRBV7-8 to TRBJ2-7, with TRBD1 matching 8 bases. Trimming cost V 1 base and J 5 bases; bases outside gene matches: 10. In germline, CDR1 is SGHVS, CDR2 FQNEAQ. This CDR3 region has 16 residues. The DNA for the CDR3 is TGTGCCAGCAGCTTAGAGTCCGGGACAGGAAATGACGAGCAGTACTTC. Its protein is CASSLESGTGNDEQYF. The full variable domain, rest sourced from reference TRBV7-8 and TRBJ2-7, is GAGVSQSPRYKVAKRGQDVALRCDPISGHVSLFWYQQALGQGPEFLTYFQNEAQLDKSGLPSDRFFAERPEGSVSTLKIQRTQQEDSAVYLCASSLESGTGNDEQYFGPGTRLTVT.

The rearrangement links TRBV30 to TRBJ2-5, with a weak D call TRBD2 (6 bases). Near its end, the DNA agrees better with TRBJ2-7, so the J call may be wrong. Germline lookup yields CDR1 GTSNPN and CDR2 SVGIG (reference sequence). The CDR3 has 13 residues. The chain's CDR3 is CAWSGITSSEQYF. CDR3 coding DNA: TGTGCCTGGAGTGGAATTACTAGCTCCGAGCAGTACTTC.

J is TRBJ1-2 and V is TRBV30, with D possibly being TRBD1 (5 bases). Germline V gene lookup returns CDR1 GTSNPN and CDR2 SVGIG (reference sequence). Deletions cut 7 bases from V and 7 bases from J, with 13 bases between. The CDR3 runs 11 residues. CDR3 sequence reads: CAFRQGTGYTF. For the CDR3, the DNA is TGTGCCTTCCGGCAGGGTACTGGCTACACCTTC.

The chain links TRBV5-1 to TRBJ1-1; no clear D gene. V lost 1 base to trimming and J lost 8 bases, with 9 bases between them. There are 12 residues in the CDR3. Looked up from germline, CDR1 is SGHRS and CDR2 is YFSETQ. The CDR3 here is CASSLPTDEAFF. CDR3 nucleotide sequence: TGCGCCAGCAGCTTGCCCACAGACGAAGCTTTCTTT.

The gene calls are TRBV6-2 or TRBV6-3 and TRBJ2-7; 11 bases are a match to TRBD2. The CDR3 extends over 16 amino acids. Germline CDR1 MNHEY, CDR2 SVGEGT. The trim removed 7 bases at V and 0 bases at J, leaving 8 bases unmatched. As DNA, the CDR3 is TGTGCCAGCAATCTAGCGGGAGGACCCTTCTCCTACGAGCAGTACTTC. This codes for CASNLAGGPFSYEQYF.

The rearrangement links TRBV6-2 or TRBV6-3 to TRBJ2-2, with D unclear. Germline V CDR1 and CDR2: MNHEY, SVGEGT. The V end lost 3 bases, the J end lost 3 bases, and 8 bases lay between the germline ends. The CDR3 totals 14 residues. CDR3 protein: CASSYSPDTGELFF. As DNA, the CDR3 is TGTGCCAGCAGTTATAGCCCGGACACCGGGGAGCTGTTTTTT.

The chain is built from TRBV29-1 and TRBJ1-2, with D unresolved. Deletions cut 1 base from V and 6 bases from J, with 9 bases between. The CDR3 spans 12 residues. Per germline, CDR1 SQVTM and CDR2 ANQGSEA. CDR3 nucleotides: TGCAGCGTTGAAGTTCTAAAGGATGGCTACACCTTC. Translation gives CSVEVLKDGYTF.

This sequence joins TRBV7-9 and TRBJ2-3; TRBD1 agrees at 8 bases. With V trimmed by 4 bases and J by 1 base, 7 bases remained unmatched. The CDR3 sequence is 16 residues long. CDR1 is SEHNR, CDR2 FQNEAQ, per germline (reference sequence). This chain's CDR3 is CASSYSRGLGTDTQYF. Here the CDR3 DNA reads TGTGCCAGCAGCTACTCCAGGGGGCTAGGCACAGATACGCAGTATTTT.

This chain joins TRBV20-1 and TRBJ1-4; no reliable D call. V lost 6 bases, J lost 3 bases, and 14 bases lay in between. The CDR3 totals 14 residues. Germline V gene data show CDR1 as DFQATT and CDR2 as SNEGSKA (reference sequence). Written as DNA, the CDR3 is TGCAGTGCCAGCGACTTCACGGCTAATGAAAAACTGTTTTTT. It codes for CSASDFTANEKLFF.

The chain uses TRBV28 and TRBJ2-7, with 7 bases fitting TRBD2. This CDR3 has 11 residues. Germline V lookup: CDR1 MDHEN, CDR2 SYDVKM. V trimming: 6 bases; J trimming: 12 bases; junction bases outside the gene matches: 8. The CDR3 loop reads CASSMGGVLYF. The CDR3 DNA follows: TGTGCCAGCAGCATGGGGGGGGTATTGTACTTC.

The chain uses TRBV4-2 and TRBJ2-1, with D possibly matching TRBD2 (6 bases). The better agreement between TRBJ2-7 and the DNA end casts doubt on the J call. Germline CDR1 reads LGHNA; CDR2 reads YNFKEQ. CDR3 size: 15 residues. CDR3 coding DNA: TGTGCCAGCAGCCGGGGGGTCATCTCCTACAATGAGCAGTACTTC. As protein: CASSRGVISYNEQYF.

Concerning this clonotype: The junction shows a germline mismatch at one end, possibly a read error. V gene TRBV19 combines with J gene TRBJ2-7; possibly TRBD1 for D (5 bases). CDR1 is LNHDA and CDR2 is SQIVND in the germline V gene (reference sequence). The CDR3 length is 13 residues. The CDR3, as DNA: TGCGCCAGTAGATTGGGGCAGGCCTACGAGCAGTACTTC. As protein: CASRLGQAYEQYF. The variable domain in full, with the rest retrieved from reference TRBV19 and TRBJ2-7, is DGGITQSPKYLFRKEGQNVTLSCEQNLNHDAMYWYRQDPGQGLRLIYYSQIVNDFQKGDIAEGYSVSREKKESFPLTVTSAQKNPTAFYLCASRLGQAYEQYFGPGTRLTVT.

J is TRBJ2-7 and V is TRBV2; TRBD1 might be the D (6 bases). V was pared by 6 bases and J by 6 bases, with 18 bases between. CDR1 and CDR2 from the germline V gene are SNHLY and FYNNEI. CDR3 length: 14 residues. As DNA, the CDR3 is TGTGCCAGCAGAAGGGACACCTCTACGTTCGAGCAGTACTTC. The encoded protein is CASRRDTSTFEQYF. The full variable domain, in which reference TRBV2 and TRBJ2-7 provide the parts outside the CDR3, is EPEVTQTPSHQVTQMGQEVILRCVPISNHLYFYWYRQILGQKVEFLVSFYNNEISEKSEIFDDQFSVERPDGSNFTLKIRSTKLEDSAMYFCASRRDTSTFEQYFGPGTRLTVT.

In regard to this clonotype: One junction end does not reproduce the germline sequence, and a read error may be involved. The rearrangement uses TRBV20-1 and TRBJ2-5, with D possibly being TRBD2 (7 bases). The germline V gene has CDR1 DFQATT and CDR2 SNEGSKA (reference sequence). The CDR3 is made up of 14 amino acids. CDR3 region: CSARDRGAAETHYF. CDR3 nucleotide sequence: TGCAGTGCTAGAGATCGGGGGGCGGCGGAGACCCATTACTTC.